Here is one TCR beta chain with its context. Method: immunoSEQ multiplex PCR; TCRdb's copy keeps in-frame clones and lacks some. The table shows 150,000 to 200,000 clones, with about 86% occurring only once. The data were obtained in a study of blood T cell repertoires in COVID-19. As for the study in general: T cells, B-cell-depleted T cells, or PBMCs supplied cDNA or gDNA.

Trimming took 4 bases from V and 7 from J; bases not matched to a gene: 6. The CDR3 runs to 15 residues. Germline CDR1 and CDR2: SGDLS and YYNGEE. This receptor was obtained from a man younger than 35 with active or convalescent COVID-19. The gene calls are TRBV9 and TRBJ1-6, with 9 nucleotides matching TRBD1. Input material: peripheral blood. In DNA form, the CDR3 reads TGTGCCAGCAGCCACACGGGACAGGGCAATTCACCCCTCCACTTT. This codes for CASSHTGQGNSPLHF.